This passage covers 18 T cell receptor beta chains from one sample sequenced in a study of blood T cell repertoires in COVID-19. Assay: immunoSEQ multiplex PCR; the TCRdb copy retains only in-frame clones and omits some. Among roughly 380,000 clones listed, around 89% were seen once. Material for sequencing was peripheral blood. Source of these receptors: a woman in her 40s with COVID-19, enrolled during active disease.

V usage is TRBV4-3 and J usage is TRBJ2-2, with D unclear. Between the trimmed V and J ends, which lost 0 bases and 1 base, there was a span of 15 bases. The CDR3 loop spans 18 amino acids. CDR1 and CDR2 from the germline V gene are LGHNA and YSLEER. The DNA for the CDR3 is TGCGCCAGCAGCCAAGAAGTGTTGGCACCGCTGAACACCGGGGAGCTGTTTTTT. This gives the protein CASSQEVLAPLNTGELFF.

This sequence joins TRBV28 and TRBJ1-1, with 7 positions matching TRBD1. Per germline, CDR1 MDHEN and CDR2 SYDVKM. V lost 5 bases and J lost 1; bases outside the gene matches: 4. The CDR3 is 14 amino acids. As DNA, the CDR3 is TGTGCCAGCAGTCCAGGGGGTCCGAACACTGAAGCTTTCTTT. As protein: CASSPGGPNTEAFF.

J is TRBJ1-2 and V is TRBV18; D perhaps matches TRBD1 (6 bases). V was clipped by 4 bases and J by 6 bases, with 18 bases between them. CDR1 is KGHSH, CDR2 LQKENI, per germline. This CDR3 is 15 amino acids long. CDR3 sequence reads: CASSRRTEPSDGYTF. In DNA, the CDR3 is TGTGCCAGCTCACGACGGACAGAACCCTCGGATGGCTACACCTTC.

The chain recombines TRBV6-2 or TRBV6-3 with TRBJ2-7, with a weak D call TRBD1 (6 bases). CDR3 size: 16 residues. V lost 6 bases to trimming and J lost 0 bases, with 18 bases between them. Germline V CDR1 and CDR2: MNHEY, SVGEGT. This CDR3 is CASSTTGRDNSYEQYF. CDR3 in DNA: TGTGCCAGCAGCACGACGGGACGGGACAACTCCTACGAGCAGTACTTC.

CDR3 amino acids: CASRFPTGSHTGELFF. The CDR3 DNA follows: TGCGCCAGCAGATTTCCGACAGGGTCGCACACCGGGGAGCTGTTTTTT. The chain links TRBV10-1 to TRBJ2-2; TRBD1 aligns across 7 bases. Germline CDR1 WNHNN, CDR2 SYGVQD (reference sequence). The CDR3 length is 16 residues. V lost 6 bases to trimming and J lost 3 bases; unmatched junction nucleotides: 10.

The J gene is TRBJ2-1, the V gene TRBV13, with 7 bases fitting TRBD2. Germline trimming cut 5 bases from V and 6 bases from J; bases unmatched to any gene: 13. The germline V gene encodes CDR1 PRHDT and CDR2 FYEKMQ (reference sequence). There are 16 residues in the CDR3. The CDR3 spells CASSPGPGGPSNEQFF. The DNA for the CDR3 is TGTGCCAGCAGCCCAGGACCGGGGGGACCCAGCAATGAGCAGTTCTTC.

The V call is TRBV6-5, the J call TRBJ1-6, with a tentative D call TRBD1 (5 bases). The CDR3 length is 15 residues. Trimming took off 7 bases at V and 3 bases at J, with 13 bases between the two ends. CDR1 and CDR2 from the germline V gene are MNHEY and SVGAGI. CDR3 nucleotide sequence: TGTGCCAGCAATCCCAGGGCTCTCTATAATTCACCCCTCCACTTT. It specifies CASNPRALYNSPLHF.

The chain employs TRBV28 and TRBJ1-1; 9 bases align to TRBD1. Looked up from germline, CDR1 is MDHEN and CDR2 is SYDVKM. The trim removed 8 bases at V and 3 bases at J, leaving 13 bases unmatched. This CDR3 contains 16 residues. In DNA form, the CDR3 reads TGTGCCAGCCGAGGGGCGGGACAGGGAATGGACACTGAAGCTTTCTTT. Amino acids: CASRGAGQGMDTEAFF.

This clone was recorded only once. The gene calls are TRBV4-3 and TRBJ2-2, with 12 bases aligning to TRBD2. CDR3 length: 19 amino acids. The germline CDR1 and CDR2 sequences are LGHNA and YSLEER. Germline trimming cut 0 bases from V and 3 bases from J; bases unmatched to any gene: 8. In DNA form, the CDR3 reads TGCGCCAGCAGCCAAGATCGGCCCTCTAGCGGGAGGGACACCGGGGAGCTGTTTTTT. This gives the protein CASSQDRPSSGRDTGELFF.

This rearrangement joins TRBV6-5 to TRBJ2-2; maybe TRBD2 (5 bases). The V gene's germline CDR1 is MNHEY and CDR2 SVGAGI. Trimming removed 2 bases from V and 4 bases from J, with 14 bases in between. The CDR3 has 16 amino acids. CDR3 nucleotides: TGTGCCAGCAGTTACCTAGGTAGCGAGGCCACCGGGGAGCTGTTTTTT. Its protein is CASSYLGSEATGELFF.

V and J are TRBV7-9 and TRBJ1-2, with D unresolved. Per germline, CDR1 SEHNR and CDR2 FQNEAQ (reference sequence). The CDR3 covers 15 residues. V gave up 5 bases and J gave up 4 bases, with 17 bases separating them. In nucleotides, the CDR3 is TGTGCCAGCAGCCCACGGGGTAGGGTCTCCTATGGCTACACCTTC. Translating gives CASSPRGRVSYGYTF.

The V gene is TRBV5-4, the J gene TRBJ1-6; no firm D call. The ends were cut back, 0 bases at V and 10 bases at J, with 11 bases in the middle. The germline V gene encodes CDR1 SGHNT and CDR2 YYREEE (reference sequence). The CDR3 has 14 residues. CDR3 sequence reads: CASSLGGEGSPLHF. The CDR3 DNA sequence: TGTGCCAGCAGCTTGGGGGGAGAGGGCTCACCCCTCCACTTT.

CDR3 nucleotide sequence: TGTGCCACCCTGCGGCGTGGGGGCGTCCAAAACTATGGCTACACCTTC. As protein: CATLRRGGVQNYGYTF. J is TRBJ1-2 and V is TRBV19, with D maybe TRBD1 (6 bases). The CDR3 contains 16 residues. V dropped 10 bases and J dropped 2 bases, with 23 bases sitting between them. CDR1 is LNHDA, CDR2 SQIVND, per germline (reference sequence).

The V call is TRBV7-2, the J call TRBJ1-3; 8 positions match TRBD1. CDR3 length: 16 amino acids. With 1 base clipped from V and 3 bases from J, the junction kept 5 bases outside the gene matches. The V gene's germline CDR1 is SGHTA and CDR2 FQGNSA. CDR3 residues: CASSLDRGRYGNTIYF. The CDR3 DNA is TGTGCCAGCAGCTTAGACAGGGGGAGATATGGAAACACCATATATTTT.

The chain is built from TRBV4-3 and TRBJ1-2, with no clear D. The germline V gene encodes CDR1 LGHNA and CDR2 YSLEER. This CDR3 spans 14 amino acids. V lost 0 bases to trimming and J lost 8 bases, with 13 bases between them. This CDR3 reads CASSQDRGLSGYTF. For the CDR3, the DNA is TGCGCCAGCAGCCAAGATCGGGGTTTGAGCGGCTACACCTTC.

The CDR3 is CASRYGSSGNTIYF. CDR3 DNA: TGTGCCAGCAGATATGGGAGCTCTGGAAACACCATATATTTT. This rearrangement joins TRBV28 to TRBJ1-3, with D hard to call. Per the germline V gene, CDR1 is MDHEN and CDR2 is SYDVKM. Trimming pared 6 bases from V and 0 bases from J, leaving 9 bases between. The CDR3 runs to 14 residues.

This clone was counted between two and nine times. This chain links TRBV4-2 with TRBJ1-4; 8 bases are a match to TRBD1. CDR1 is LGHNA and CDR2 is YNFKEQ in the germline V gene. This CDR3 is built from 13 residues. V was pared by 1 base and J by 8 bases, with 0 bases of the junction left unmatched. The CDR3 bases are TGTGCCAGCAGCCAAGCAGGGGGCGAAAAACTGTTTTTT. Its protein is CASSQAGGEKLFF.

J is TRBJ1-2 and V is TRBV5-3, with 7 bases lining up with TRBD1. TRBV5-3 is flagged as an ORF with uncertain function. Unmatched junction bases numbered 24, after V lost 4 bases and J lost 0 bases. This CDR3 contains 21 residues. CDR3 in amino acids: CARSPSGTDTHRPLANYGYTF. CDR3 coding DNA: TGTGCCAGAAGCCCCTCTGGGACAGACACTCATAGGCCTTTAGCTAACTATGGCTACACCTTC.